What follows are 30 T cell receptor beta chains derived from one specimen sequenced in a study of blood T cell repertoires in COVID-19. Repertoires were generated with immunoSEQ multiplex PCR, while TCRdb's copy carries only in-frame clones and drops some. The data contain 150,000 to 200,000 clones, under 85% of them seen just once; the ten biggest clones take up 17%. Material: peripheral blood. All receptors come from a man between 60 and 75 years old with active or convalescent COVID-19.

The sample holds many counts of this clone. The chain has TRBV4-2 and TRBJ2-3; TRBD2 might be the D (6 bases). The CDR3 is made up of 14 amino acids. The V end was cut by 1 base, the J end by 6 bases, with 11 bases between. The germline gives CDR1 LGHNA, CDR2 YNFKEQ. CDR3 sequence (DNA): TGTGCCAGCAGCCAAGCTAGCGACGTGGATACGCAGTATTTT. It translates to CASSQASDVDTQYF.

This clone has more than one count but fewer than ten. CDR3 nucleotide sequence: TGCGCCAGCAGCCCCTGGGTAGGGGGCGACGAGCAGTACTTC. Translating it yields CASSPWVGGDEQYF. The chain is built from TRBV4-3 and TRBJ2-7; 7 bases agree with TRBD1. Germline loops: CDR1 LGHNA, CDR2 YSLEER. CDR3 length: 14 residues. The ends lost 4 bases at V and 5 bases at J; junction bases unmatched: 8.

This clone was recorded once. The gene calls are TRBV14 and TRBJ1-1; the D gene is possibly TRBD1 (6 bases). The CDR3 covers 14 residues. Trimming took off 1 base at V and 6 bases at J, with 12 bases between the two ends. CDR1 and CDR2 from the germline V gene are SGHDN and FVKESK. CDR3 nucleotides: TGTGCCAGCAGCCAAGCCAGGGGATTTTCTGAAGCTTTCTTT. Its translation is CASSQARGFSEAFF.

The V and J genes are TRBV19 and TRBJ1-5; D is ambiguous. There are 15 residues in the CDR3. The germline CDR1 and CDR2 sequences are LNHDA and SQIVND (reference sequence). V shed 5 bases and J shed 0 bases, with 11 bases lying between them. The chain's CDR3 is CASSFGVDSNQPQHF. CDR3 bases: TGTGCCAGTAGTTTCGGGGTGGATAGCAATCAGCCCCAGCATTTT. The variable domain in full, completed from reference TRBV19 and TRBJ1-5, reads DGGITQSPKYLFRKEGQNVTLSCEQNLNHDAMYWYRQDPGQGLRLIYYSQIVNDFQKGDIAEGYSVSREKKESFPLTVTSAQKNPTAFYLCASSFGVDSNQPQHFGDGTRLSIL.

The rearrangement joins TRBV28 to TRBJ2-7; TRBD2 is a possible D gene (7 bases). CDR1 MDHEN and CDR2 SYDVKM come from the germline V gene. This CDR3 is 15 amino acids long. The ends were cut back, 5 bases at V and 6 bases at J, with 20 bases in the middle. CDR3 sequence (DNA): TGTGCCAGCAGTGACGGGGGAGGGGGAAAGGGCGAGCAGTACTTC. The encoded protein is CASSDGGGGKGEQYF.

The chain couples TRBV16 to TRBJ2-7, with TRBD2 matching over 11 bases. Germline V gene data show CDR1 as KGHSY and CDR2 as FQNENV. V dropped 4 bases and J dropped 2; count of bases not matched to a gene: 7. This CDR3 comprises 16 residues. The CDR3 spells CASSPLYSGRAYEQYF. For the CDR3, the DNA is TGTGCCAGCAGCCCCCTTTATAGCGGGAGGGCCTACGAGCAGTACTTC. The complete variable domain, with remaining parts taken from reference TRBV16 and TRBJ2-7, reads GEEVAQTPKHLVRGEGQKAKLYCAPIKGHSYVFWYQQVLKNEFKFLISFQNENVFDETGMPKERFSAKCLPNSPCSLEIQATKLEDSAVYFCASSPLYSGRAYEQYFGPGTRLTVT.

The J gene is TRBJ1-3, the V gene TRBV30, with D maybe TRBD1 (5 bases). The CDR3 spans 15 residues. The V gene's germline CDR1 is GTSNPN and CDR2 SVGIG (reference sequence). Trimming took 4 bases from V and 4 from J, leaving 17 bases between them. The CDR3: CAWKLRGRRGNTIYF. Here the CDR3 DNA reads TGTGCCTGGAAACTGCGGGGCCGACGGGGAAACACCATATATTTT.

The genes are TRBV5-1 and TRBJ2-6; 7 bases map to TRBD1. The CDR3 has 16 residues. J was trimmed by 0 bases and V by 4 bases; bases with no gene match: 4. CDR1 and CDR2 from the germline V gene are SGHRS and YFSETQ. The CDR3 spells CASSPDRYSGANVLTF. In DNA, the CDR3 is TGCGCCAGCAGCCCGGACAGGTACTCTGGGGCCAACGTCCTGACTTTC.

This CDR3 is CASSSPMGGRNQPQHF. The CDR3 region has the DNA TGTGCCAGCAGTTCCCCCATGGGGGGACGCAATCAGCCCCAGCATTTT. The chain recombines TRBV28 with TRBJ1-5, with TRBD1 as a possible D gene (5 bases). Looked up from germline, CDR1 is MDHEN and CDR2 is SYDVKM. Trimming left V 4 bases short and J 2 bases short, with 15 bases between. The CDR3 totals 16 residues.

The J gene is TRBJ1-2, the V gene TRBV7-2, with a weak D call TRBD1 (6 bases). Trimming shortened V by 5 bases and J by 6 bases, and 25 bases separated the two germline ends. The germline V gene encodes CDR1 SGHTA and CDR2 FQGNSA. The CDR3 covers 17 residues. CDR3 loop: CASSPTTAGVRVDGYTF. CDR3 in DNA: TGTGCCAGCAGCCCTACGACGGCAGGGGTGCGGGTGGATGGCTACACCTTC.

The gene calls are TRBV28 and TRBJ2-7; the match to TRBD2 covers 7 bases. Per germline, CDR1 MDHEN and CDR2 SYDVKM. The CDR3 loop spans 15 amino acids. The junction had 8 bases not matched to a gene; V was cut back by 5 bases and J by 1 base. The CDR3 protein is CASSPSGKVSYEQYF. The CDR3 nucleotides read TGTGCCAGCAGTCCAAGCGGGAAGGTATCCTACGAGCAGTACTTC.

The V and J genes are TRBV3-1 (or the pseudogene TRBV3-2) and TRBJ2-5; D possibly corresponds to TRBD2 (7 bases). V gave up 4 bases and J gave up 9 bases, with 21 bases separating them. Germline V gives CDR1 LGHDT, CDR2 YNNKEL (reference sequence). The length of the CDR3 is 15 residues. DNA of the CDR3: TGTGCCAGCAGCCCGCGACAGGACCCTGCGGGGGCCCAGTACTTC. It codes for CASSPRQDPAGAQYF.

With regard to this clone: Other nucleotide sequences in the sample specify the same CDR3. This chain joins TRBV11-3 and TRBJ2-4, with 8 bases aligning to TRBD1. V dropped 5 bases and J dropped 9; count of bases not matched to a gene: 9. Germline V gene sequence: CDR1 SGHNT, CDR2 YENEEA. The length of the CDR3 is 14 residues. CDR3 sequence (DNA): TGTGCCAGCAGCCCGGGGCAGGGGGCGAGCATTCAGTACTTC. Its translation is CASSPGQGASIQYF.

The V gene is TRBV27, the J gene TRBJ2-3; D perhaps matches TRBD1 (5 bases). The CDR3 extends over 13 amino acids. Germline CDR1 and CDR2: MNHEY and SMNVEV (reference sequence). V lost 6 bases and J lost 8, with 15 bases in between. The CDR3 reads CASSGQKWGTQYF. In DNA, the CDR3 is TGTGCCAGCAGCGGACAAAAATGGGGTACGCAGTATTTT.

The V and J genes are TRBV5-1 and TRBJ2-1; D is ambiguous. The CDR3 is 15 residues long. The V gene's germline CDR1 is SGHRS and CDR2 YFSETQ. V lost 5 bases, J lost 0 bases, and 12 bases lay in between. The CDR3 region is CASRGGESSYNEQFF. The DNA for the CDR3 is TGCGCCAGCAGAGGCGGAGAGAGCTCCTACAATGAGCAGTTCTTC.

This clone showed up just once. This rearrangement joins TRBV28 to TRBJ2-5; D possibly corresponds to TRBD2 (5 bases). V gave up 2 bases and J gave up 5 bases, with 15 bases separating them. This CDR3 is built from 15 residues. Germline V gives CDR1 MDHEN, CDR2 SYDVKM. The CDR3 spells CASSLVGGRRETQYF. CDR3 DNA sequence: TGTGCCAGCAGTTTAGTCGGAGGTAGACGGGAGACCCAGTACTTC. The full variable domain, with the rest looked up from reference TRBV28 and TRBJ2-5, is DVKVTQSSRYLVKRTGEKVFLECVQDMDHENMFWYRQDPGLGLRLIYFSYDVKMKEKGDIPEGYSVSREKKERFSLILESASTNQTSMYLCASSLVGGRRETQYFGPGTRLLVL.

This clone has just a few counts. The rearrangement links TRBV27 to TRBJ1-2; 9 bases map to TRBD1. This CDR3 is built from 17 residues. J gave up 2 bases and V 6 bases, and 13 bases lay outside the gene matches. Germline-derived CDR1 and CDR2 are MNHEY and SMNVEV (reference sequence). CDR3 amino acids: CASSQLGQGKPNYGYTF. The DNA of the CDR3 is TGTGCCAGCAGCCAATTGGGACAGGGAAAACCCAACTATGGCTACACCTTC.

The chain has TRBV9 and TRBJ2-1; 9 nucleotides agree with TRBD2. Germline V lookup: CDR1 SGDLS, CDR2 YYNGEE. This CDR3 has 15 residues. Unmatched junction bases numbered 7, after V lost 5 bases and J lost 4 bases. DNA for the CDR3: TGTGCCAGCAGTGGGGCGGGAGGGGGATACAATGAGCAGTTCTTC. As protein: CASSGAGGGYNEQFF.

The chain links TRBV5-1 to TRBJ1-2, with D possibly matching TRBD1 (6 bases). Germline assignment: CDR1 SGHRS and CDR2 YFSETQ. The CDR3 consists of 15 residues. Trimming left V 3 bases short and J 7 bases short, with 19 bases between. The CDR3 DNA follows: TGCGCCAGCAGCTCCCCCCTAGGGGGTAGTGGTGGCTACACCTTC. It specifies CASSSPLGGSGGYTF.

The CDR3 reads CSASWASGYNEQFF. The CDR3 nucleotides are TGCAGTGCTAGTTGGGCTAGCGGGTACAATGAGCAGTTCTTC. The rearrangement links TRBV20-1 to TRBJ2-1, with 8 bases identical to TRBD2. Germline CDR1 reads DFQATT; CDR2 reads SNEGSKA (reference sequence). Trimming took 3 bases from V and 4 from J; bases not matched to a gene: 5. The CDR3 is 14 residues long.

The gene calls are TRBV24-1 and TRBJ2-1; 9 nucleotides agree with TRBD1. The junction had 11 bases not matched to a gene; V was cut back by 7 bases and J by 8 bases. Germline assignment: CDR1 KGHDR and CDR2 SFDVKD. CDR3 length: 15 amino acids. CDR3 in amino acids: CATSNTQGDRDEQFF. CDR3 nucleotides: TGTGCCACCAGCAACACTCAGGGGGACAGGGATGAGCAGTTCTTC.

This chain connects TRBV12-3 or TRBV12-4 to TRBJ2-3; the D is unclear. The V gene lost 3 bases and the J gene lost 1 base, with 2 bases spanning the gap. This CDR3 has 12 amino acids. The CDR3 reads CASSFGTDTQYF. The DNA of the CDR3 is TGTGCCAGCAGTTTCGGCACAGATACGCAGTATTTT.

This chain joins TRBV4-1 and TRBJ2-1; D possibly corresponds to TRBD2 (5 bases). The CDR3 is 15 amino acids. The V and J ends lost 4 bases and 3 bases respectively, with 13 bases between them. Germline V gene data show CDR1 as MGHRA and CDR2 as YSYEKL. Here the CDR3 DNA reads TGCGCCAGCAGCCCCGGTCTAGCCGGCTACAATGAGCAGTTCTTC. It yields the protein CASSPGLAGYNEQFF.

This clone was seen only once. This chain joins TRBV9 and TRBJ1-4; no clear D gene. Per germline, CDR1 SGDLS and CDR2 YYNGEE. This CDR3 comprises 14 residues. V was clipped by 3 bases and J by 7 bases, with 13 bases between them. The CDR3, as DNA: TGTGCCAGCAGCGCAGTACTCGGCGGTGAAAAACTGTTTTTT. This sequence encodes CASSAVLGGEKLFF.

The chain combines TRBV11-3 with TRBJ2-1; possible D gene TRBD1, 5 bases. This CDR3 is built from 13 residues. Between the trimmed V and J ends, which lost 3 bases and 6 bases, there was a span of 9 bases. CDR1 is SGHNT, CDR2 YENEEA, per germline. The CDR3 sequence: CASSFRQGNEQFF. In DNA, the CDR3 is TGTGCCAGCAGCTTCAGGCAGGGCAATGAGCAGTTCTTC. Full variable domain (missing parts from reference TRBV11-3 and TRBJ2-1): EAGVVQSPRYKIIEKKQPVAFWCNPISGHNTLYWYLQNLGQGPELLIRYENEEAVDDSQLPKDRFSAERLKGVDSTLKIQPAELGDSAVYLCASSFRQGNEQFFGPGTRLTVL.

The V and J genes are TRBV7-2 and TRBJ2-5, with D possibly TRBD2 on 6 matching bases. The CDR3 extends over 14 amino acids. Germline V gene lookup returns CDR1 SGHTA and CDR2 FQGNSA. V was cut by 3 bases and J by 4 bases, with 12 bases left in between. This chain's CDR3 is CASSFDSGRETQYF. CDR3 DNA sequence: TGTGCCAGCAGCTTTGATAGCGGTCGAGAGACCCAGTACTTC.

This chain links TRBV18 with TRBJ1-5; D gene unclear. V lost 4 bases and J 3 bases, leaving 7 bases between the germline ends. The CDR3 is made up of 13 amino acids. Germline CDR1 reads KGHSH; CDR2 reads LQKENI. CDR3 amino acids: CASSREHNQPQHF. Written as DNA, the CDR3 is TGTGCCAGCTCACGAGAGCACAATCAGCCCCAGCATTTT.

The chain links TRBV12-3 or TRBV12-4 to TRBJ1-1; no clear D gene. CDR3 size: 13 residues. V lost 3 bases and J lost 5, with 10 bases in between. The DNA for the CDR3 is TGTGCCAGCAGTTTGACGGGTAGGACTGAAGCTTTCTTT. Translation: CASSLTGRTEAFF.

The chain recombines TRBV28 with TRBJ1-1; 8 bases are shared with TRBD1. The J segment lost 4 bases and the V segment lost 6 bases, leaving 4 bases of the junction unmatched. CDR1 and CDR2 from the germline V gene are MDHEN and SYDVKM. This CDR3 is 13 amino acids long. CDR3 nucleotide sequence: TGTGCCAGCAGGCACACAGGGGGCACTGAAGCTTTCTTT. This codes for CASRHTGGTEAFF.

The CDR3 sequence is CASSLGNRIRGRNGYTF. CDR3 sequence (DNA): TGTGCCAGCAGCTTAGGCAACCGAATAAGGGGAAGAAATGGCTACACCTTC. The J gene is TRBJ1-2, the V gene TRBV7-6; possibly TRBD1 for D (5 bases). This CDR3 has 17 residues. In germline, CDR1 is SGHVS, CDR2 FNYEAQ. The ends were cut back, 1 base at V and 6 bases at J, with 21 bases in the middle. Based on the CDR3 plus reference TRBV7-6 and TRBJ1-2, the full variable domain is GAGVSQSPRYKVTKRGQDVALRCDPISGHVSLYWYRQALGQGPEFLTYFNYEAQQDKSGLPNDRFSAERPEGSISTLTIQRTEQRDSAMYRCASSLGNRIRGRNGYTFGSGTRLTVV.